The present entry profiles one T cell receptor beta chain with its context. V was pared by 8 bases and J by 4 bases, with 9 bases between. The CDR3 spans 12 residues. Germline V gives CDR1 LNHDA, CDR2 SQIVND (reference sequence). Profiling relied on immunoSEQ multiplex PCR, and the TCRdb table lists in-frame clones only, not all of them. The sample has 80,000 or so clones; about 85% are singletons. The sample originates from a study of T cell responses to AZD1222 COVID-19 vaccine. This specimen consisted of peripheral blood, obtained on day 0 of AZD1222 vaccination. J is TRBJ1-3 and V is TRBV19; no firm D call. This TCR derives from an adult in good health. CDR3 in DNA: TGTGCCAGTCCCGGCCGGGGAAACACCATATATTTT. Translating gives CASPGRGNTIYF.